This T cell receptor (beta chain) was profiled in a study of blood T cell repertoires in COVID-19. The data were produced by immunoSEQ multiplex PCR, yet TCRdb's version contains in-frame clones alone and is incomplete. This sample yields about 60,000 clones, of which just under 85% are seen a single time; around 3.5% belongs to the top ten. The V and J ends lost 4 bases and 0 bases respectively, with 12 bases between them. CDR3 length equals 15 residues. The germline gives CDR1 SGHNT, CDR2 YYREEE (reference sequence). The TCR sequence derives from a man aged 55 to 70 with acute or convalescent COVID-19. Sequences were obtained from peripheral blood. The rearrangement links TRBV5-4 to TRBJ2-3, with D possibly being TRBD2 (6 bases). DNA for the CDR3: TGTGCCAGCAGCCAAACCGGGACTAGCACAGATACGCAGTATTTT. It is translated as CASSQTGTSTDTQYF.